These T cell receptor beta chains were read from a single sample in a study of T-cell reconstitution after alpha-beta-depleted transplantation in children. MiXCR, run by TCRdb on the PCR reads, gives a single entry per CDR3 protein. The table records about 610,000 distinct CDR3 sequences, more than 9% of them present only once. The sample in question was PBMCs from the stem cell graft donor, obtained from the stem cell graft. These receptors originate from a human donor who donated a stem cell graft to a child with acute myeloid leukemia. Both conserved end residues are part of each CDR3. The D gene is left open where the match is weak. The size entry is marked missing in some rows and otherwise reads once, few, many or a size class.

v_gene,abundance,d_gene,j_gene,len,CDR3nt,CDR3aa
TRBV28,few,NA,TRBJ1-4,15,TGTGCCAGCCGGGGGACGGCTTCAACTAATGAAAAACTGTTTTTT,CASRGTASTNEKLFF
TRBV6-2/TRBV6-3,many,TRBD2,TRBJ2-1,16,TGTGCCAGCAGTTCGCCGGGGAGCGGGAGTTACAATGAGCAGTTCTTC,CASSSPGSGSYNEQFF
TRBV12-5,many,NA,TRBJ2-1,16,TGTGCTAGTGGTTTGGTACTGGGGACCTCCTACAATGAGCAGTTCTTC,CASGLVLGTSYNEQFF
TRBV4-1,few,TRBD2,TRBJ2-1,19,TGCGCCAGCAGCCAAGATTATACGGGAGGGGGGCCCCCCTACAATGAGCAGTTCTTC,CASSQDYTGGGPPYNEQFF
TRBV20-1,many,NA,TRBJ2-3,13,TGCAGTGCTAGTGACTCAGGGGCAGATACGCAGTATTTT,CSASDSGADTQYF
TRBV5-1,NA,TRBD1,TRBJ1-2,14,TGCGCCAGCAGCTTGACAGGGGACCTGAATGGCTACACCTTC,CASSLTGDLNGYTF
TRBV12-3/TRBV12-4,NA,TRBD2,TRBJ2-3,17,TGTGCCAGCAGTCGGGGAATGGGCGGGAGGGCCGTAGATACGCAGTATTTT,CASSRGMGGRAVDTQYF
TRBV18,few,NA,TRBJ2-5,14,TGTGCCAGCTCGGAACGAACTAGTCGGGAGACCCAGTACTTC,CASSERTSRETQYF
TRBV29-1,NA,NA,TRBJ2-7,13,TGCAGCGTTGAACTGGGGGACTCCTACGAGCAGTACTTC,CSVELGDSYEQYF
TRBV29-1,few,NA,TRBJ1-2,12,TGCAGCGTTGAAGCAGGGGTGGGTGGCTACACCTTC,CSVEAGVGGYTF
TRBV20-1,few,TRBD2,TRBJ2-1,15,TGCAGTGCTAGCAAGCTAGCGGGACTGGTGAATGAGCAGTTCTTC,CSASKLAGLVNEQFF
TRBV20-1,NA,NA,TRBJ2-4,21,TGCAGTGCTAGAGACTCCCAGGACCACTTCGACTTTCCTTTAGCCAAAAACATTCAGTACTTC,CSARDSQDHFDFPLAKNIQYF
TRBV5-1,NA,TRBD1,TRBJ1-1,16,TGCGCCAGTCAAGGGACAGGGGGCCTTCTGAACACTGAAGCTTTCTTT,CASQGTGGLLNTEAFF
TRBV7-2,many,NA,TRBJ2-5,17,TGTGCCAGCAGCTTAGTAGGGGGTAGCCCGTACCAAGAGACCCAGTACTTC,CASSLVGGSPYQETQYF
TRBV7-8,NA,TRBD1,TRBJ1-5,15,TGTGCCAGCAGCCCTGGACAGGGTATGCGACAGCCCCAGCATTTT,CASSPGQGMRQPQHF
TRBV7-2,NA,NA,TRBJ1-5,16,TGTGCCAGCAGCTTAGATGGGTTCGGTGGCAATCAGCCCCAGCATTTT,CASSLDGFGGNQPQHF
TRBV20-1,NA,NA,TRBJ1-1,14,TGCAGTGCCAGCCGGGTCGGAGGGGAAATCGAAGCTTTCTTT,CSASRVGGEIEAFF
TRBV12-3/TRBV12-4,few,NA,TRBJ2-5,17,TGTGCCAGCAGTTTTCATCTGGGGGGCTTATCGAGAGAGACCCAGTACTTC,CASSFHLGGLSRETQYF
TRBV20-1,many,NA,TRBJ2-7,15,TGCAGTGCTAGAGACCCGGGACTCGCCTCCTACGAGCAGTACTTC,CSARDPGLASYEQYF
TRBV28,few,TRBD1,TRBJ1-5,17,TGTGCCAGCAGCCTATCGAGGATGGGACAGTCAGATCAGCCCCAGCATTTT,CASSLSRMGQSDQPQHF
TRBV27,many,TRBD1,TRBJ1-2,13,TGTGCCAGCAGTTCCCGACAGGGGCAGGGCTACACCTTC,CASSSRQGQGYTF
TRBV4-3,many,TRBD1,TRBJ1-4,17,TGCGCCAGCAGCCAATCAGGACAGGGGGCAACTAATGAAAAACTGTTTTTT,CASSQSGQGATNEKLFF
TRBV7-9,many,NA,TRBJ2-1,14,TGTGCCAGCAGCCAAGAGCCTAGCGTATGGAAGCAGTTCTTC,CASSQEPSVWKQFF
TRBV12-3/TRBV12-4,many,NA,TRBJ2-1,15,TGTGCCAGCAGTCCTACCAGTGTATCCTACAATGAGCAGTTCTTC,CASSPTSVSYNEQFF
TRBV5-5,NA,TRBD2,TRBJ2-5,13,TGTGCCAGCAGCTTGTGGGAGGGAGAGACCCAGTACTTC,CASSLWEGETQYF
TRBV20-1,many,TRBD1,TRBJ2-2,16,TGCAGTGCTAGACCACCGGGACAGAGGACTCCCGGGGAGCTGTTTTTT,CSARPPGQRTPGELFF
TRBV5-1,many,NA,TRBJ2-1,14,TGCGCCAGCACCCTAGGGCCTTCCTACAATGAGCAGTTCTTC,CASTLGPSYNEQFF
TRBV6-2/TRBV6-3,many,NA,TRBJ1-1,11,TGTGCCAGCAGGCTTGGAACTGAAGCTTTCTTT,CASRLGTEAFF
TRBV2,few,TRBD2,TRBJ2-3,18,TGTGCCAGCAGTGTCCTCAGCGGGAGTTCCCGGGTCACAGATACGCAGTATTTT,CASSVLSGSSRVTDTQYF
TRBV11-3,NA,NA,TRBJ1-1,14,TGTGCCAGCAGCTTAGATCCCCAGTCGACTGAAGCTTCCTTT,CASSLDPQSTEASF
TRBV9,few,TRBD2,TRBJ2-3,16,TGTGCCAGCAGCGTAGTCGGAGCGGGAGCAGGAGATACGCAGTATTTT,CASSVVGAGAGDTQYF
TRBV11-2,NA,TRBD2,TRBJ2-1,17,TGTGCCAGCAGCTTAGACGGCCGCGGGAGGGCGGGTAATGAGCAGTTCTTC,CASSLDGRGRAGNEQFF
TRBV6-1,NA,TRBD2,TRBJ2-7,14,TGTGCCAGCAAACCTAGCGGGAGTGCCGGGGAGCAGTACTTC,CASKPSGSAGEQYF
TRBV28,few,NA,TRBJ2-3,14,TGTGCCAGCAGTTTAGCGACCTACACAGATACGCAGTATTTT,CASSLATYTDTQYF
TRBV11-1,many,TRBD1,TRBJ2-1,18,TGTGCCAGCAGCACACTCGACAGGGGACTTTTTTCCTACAATGAACAGTTCTTC,CASSTLDRGLFSYNEQFF
TRBV4-1,NA,TRBD2,TRBJ2-3,17,TGCGCCAGCAGCCTGGGACTAGCGGGAGTCCTCACAGATACGCAGTATTTT,CASSLGLAGVLTDTQYF
TRBV28,many,NA,TRBJ2-7,11,TGTGCCAGCCAGGGGGGGTACGAGCAGTACTTC,CASQGGYEQYF
TRBV7-2,few,NA,TRBJ1-1,17,TGTGCCAGCAGCCAGCCCGGGACACGATTAATGAACACTGAAGCTTTCTTT,CASSQPGTRLMNTEAFF
TRBV20-1,few,TRBD2,TRBJ2-1,15,TGCAGTGCTAGAGACCCGGGAGGCCTGGGCAATGAGCAGTTCTTC,CSARDPGGLGNEQFF
TRBV6-5,many,NA,TRBJ1-4,15,TGTGCCAGCAGTTACTCGAACCGGCGCGGTGAAAAACTGTTTTTT,CASSYSNRRGEKLFF
TRBV5-1,few,NA,TRBJ2-7,15,TGCGCCAGCAGCTTGGCTACAGGAACCTCCTACGAGCAGTACTTC,CASSLATGTSYEQYF
TRBV5-1,few,TRBD1,TRBJ1-2,16,TGCGCCAGCAGCTTGGCCCCGCAGGGGGCCACCTATGGCTACACCTTC,CASSLAPQGATYGYTF
TRBV25-1,few,NA,TRBJ2-7,15,TGTGCCAGCAGTGAATCTGGGGCCCTCTCCTACGAGCAGTACTTC,CASSESGALSYEQYF
TRBV20-1,NA,NA,TRBJ2-7,13,TGCAGTGCTACCGCGACAGTGGTCTACGAGCAGTACTTC,CSATATVVYEQYF